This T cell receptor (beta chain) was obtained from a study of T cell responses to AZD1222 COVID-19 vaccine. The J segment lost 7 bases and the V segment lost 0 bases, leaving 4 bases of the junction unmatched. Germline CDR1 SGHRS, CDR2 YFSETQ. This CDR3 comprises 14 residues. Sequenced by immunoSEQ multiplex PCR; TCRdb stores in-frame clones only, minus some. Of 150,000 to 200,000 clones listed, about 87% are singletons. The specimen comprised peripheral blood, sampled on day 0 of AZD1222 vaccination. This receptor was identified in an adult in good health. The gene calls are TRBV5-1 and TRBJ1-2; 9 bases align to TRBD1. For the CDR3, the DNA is TGCGCCAGCAGCTTGGAGGGACAGGGTGGTGGCTACACCTTC. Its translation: CASSLEGQGGGYTF.